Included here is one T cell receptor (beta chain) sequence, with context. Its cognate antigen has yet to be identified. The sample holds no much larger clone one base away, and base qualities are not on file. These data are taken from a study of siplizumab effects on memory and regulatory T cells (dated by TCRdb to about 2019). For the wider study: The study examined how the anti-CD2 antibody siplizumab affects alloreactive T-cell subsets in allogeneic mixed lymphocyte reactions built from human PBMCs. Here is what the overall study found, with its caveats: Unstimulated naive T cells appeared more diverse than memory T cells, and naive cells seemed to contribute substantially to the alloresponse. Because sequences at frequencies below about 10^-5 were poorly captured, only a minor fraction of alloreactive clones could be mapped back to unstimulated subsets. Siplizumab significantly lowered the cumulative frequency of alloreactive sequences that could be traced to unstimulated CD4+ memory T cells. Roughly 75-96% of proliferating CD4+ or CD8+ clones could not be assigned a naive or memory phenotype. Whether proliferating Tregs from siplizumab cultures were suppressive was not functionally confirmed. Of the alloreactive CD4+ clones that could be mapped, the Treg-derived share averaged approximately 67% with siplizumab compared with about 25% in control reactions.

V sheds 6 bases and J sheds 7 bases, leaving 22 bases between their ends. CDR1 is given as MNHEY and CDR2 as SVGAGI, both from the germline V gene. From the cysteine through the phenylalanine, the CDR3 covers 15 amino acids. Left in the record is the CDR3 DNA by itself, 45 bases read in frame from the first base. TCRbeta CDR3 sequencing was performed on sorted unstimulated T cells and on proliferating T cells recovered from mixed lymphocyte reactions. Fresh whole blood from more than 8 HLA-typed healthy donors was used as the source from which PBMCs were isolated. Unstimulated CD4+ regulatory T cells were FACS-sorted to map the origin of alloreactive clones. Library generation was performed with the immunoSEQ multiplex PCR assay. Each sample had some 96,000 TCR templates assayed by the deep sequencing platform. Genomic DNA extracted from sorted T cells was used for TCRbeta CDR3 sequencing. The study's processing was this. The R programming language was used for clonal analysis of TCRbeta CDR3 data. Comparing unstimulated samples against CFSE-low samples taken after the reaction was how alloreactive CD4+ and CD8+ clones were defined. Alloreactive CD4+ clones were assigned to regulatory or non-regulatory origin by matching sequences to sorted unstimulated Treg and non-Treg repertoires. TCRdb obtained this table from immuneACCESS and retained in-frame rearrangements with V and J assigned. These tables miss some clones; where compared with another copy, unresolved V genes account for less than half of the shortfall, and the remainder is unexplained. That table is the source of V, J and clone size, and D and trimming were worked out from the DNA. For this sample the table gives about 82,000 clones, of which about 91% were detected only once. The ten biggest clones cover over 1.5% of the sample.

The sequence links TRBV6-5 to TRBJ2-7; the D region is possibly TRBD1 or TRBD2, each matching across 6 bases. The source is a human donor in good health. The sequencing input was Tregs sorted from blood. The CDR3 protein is CASRRGGTTVGEQYF. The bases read TGTGCCAGCAGGAGAGGGGGGACCACCGTAGGGGAGCAGTACTTC.